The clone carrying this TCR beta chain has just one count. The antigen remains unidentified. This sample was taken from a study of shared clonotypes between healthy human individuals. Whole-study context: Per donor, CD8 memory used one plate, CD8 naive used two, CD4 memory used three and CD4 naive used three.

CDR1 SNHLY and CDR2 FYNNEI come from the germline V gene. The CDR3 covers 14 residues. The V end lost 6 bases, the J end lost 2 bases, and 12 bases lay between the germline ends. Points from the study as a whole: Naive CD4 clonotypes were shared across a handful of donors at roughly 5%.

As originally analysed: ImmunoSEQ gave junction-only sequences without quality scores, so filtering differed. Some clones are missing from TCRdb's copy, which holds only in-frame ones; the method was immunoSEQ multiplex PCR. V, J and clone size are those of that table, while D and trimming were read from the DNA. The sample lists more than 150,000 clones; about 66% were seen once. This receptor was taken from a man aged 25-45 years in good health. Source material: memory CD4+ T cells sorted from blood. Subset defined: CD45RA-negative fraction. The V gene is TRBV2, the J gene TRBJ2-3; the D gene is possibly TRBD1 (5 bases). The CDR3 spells CASSRQGSTDTQYF. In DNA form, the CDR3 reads TGTGCCAGCAGCCGGCAGGGCTCCACAGATACGCAGTATTTT.